The present TCR beta chain was sequenced within a study of T-cell reconstitution after alpha-beta-depleted transplantation in children. Looked up from germline, CDR1 is LNHDA and CDR2 is SQIVND (reference sequence). This CDR3 is built from 14 residues. V gave up 7 bases and J gave up 5 bases, with 17 bases separating them. This clonotype was recorded a few times. Using unique molecular identifiers, the investigators prepared the TCRbeta library. One entry per CDR3 protein, called by TCRdb with MiXCR from the PCR reads. The profile covers some 340,000 distinct CDR3 sequences, with approximately 10% appearing a single time and approximately 2.3% taken by the ten largest.

The rearrangement uses TRBV19 and TRBJ2-5; tentatively, D is TRBD2 (6 bases). The sequences come from PBMCs from the stem cell graft donor, collected from the stem cell graft. The TCR was taken from a human donor who donated a stem cell graft to a child with acute lymphoblastic leukemia. This CDR3 reads CASTPNGRLETQYF. The DNA of the CDR3 is TGTGCCAGTACCCCCAACGGGAGATTGGAGACCCAGTACTTC. Full variable domain (remainder filled in from reference TRBV19 and TRBJ2-5): DGGITQSPKYLFRKEGQNVTLSCEQNLNHDAMYWYRQDPGQGLRLIYYSQIVNDFQKGDIAEGYSVSREKKESFPLTVTSAQKNPTAFYLCASTPNGRLETQYFGPGTRLLVL.